This record looks at one T cell receptor (beta chain) sequence and its context. Its antigen remains unknown. CDR1 is KGHDR, CDR2 SFDVKD, per germline. The CDR3 is 15 residues long. This entry belongs to a study of monozygotic twins with inflammatory bowel disease. TCRdb reworked the 5' RACE reads into one entry per CDR3 protein, no DNA. Its listing shows over 90,000 distinct CDR3 sequences. Overall study findings and caveats: Different T cell subtypes could not be distinguished.

Staff drew a roughly 2.5 ml blood sample from each donor. Sequencing was carried out using blood. The chain combines TRBV24-1 with TRBJ2-2; TCRdb returns TRBD1, unconfirmable since there is no DNA. This TCR derives from a human donor with ulcerative colitis or Crohn's disease, or a healthy co-twin of an affected twin (not recorded which). CDR3 region: CATSDSPGRGGELFF.